These T cell receptor beta chains were read from a single sample in a study of T cell responses to AZD1222 COVID-19 vaccine. Using immunoSEQ multiplex PCR, the repertoire was profiled, and TCRdb retains in-frame clones only, with some absent. This table holds about 79,000 clones, approximately 80% found once. Sequences were derived from peripheral blood, sampled on day 0 of AZD1222 vaccination. The receptors shown here come from an adult in good health. Both conserved end residues are part of each CDR3. D genes are given only for firm matches. Clone size is stated in some rows and not others, as once, few, many or a class when expanded.

-,TRBV24-1,-,TRBJ2-5,TGTGCCACCAGTGACCTAGGCGGGCAAGAGACCCAGTACTTC,CATSDLGGQETQYF
many,TRBV4-1,TRBD1,TRBJ1-5,TGCGCCAGCAGCCAAGACGGGACAGGGTATCAGCCCCAGCATTTT,CASSQDGTGYQPQHF
-,TRBV7-9,-,TRBJ2-1,TGTGCCAGCCATCCTGTCAGGGTCGGTGAGCAGTTCTTC,CASHPVRVGEQFF
few,TRBV7-2,TRBD2,TRBJ2-7,TGTGCCAGCAGCCCGGCGGTGGGAGGGGCCTACGAGCAGTACTTC,CASSPAVGGAYEQYF
-,TRBV12-2,-,TRBJ1-5,TGTGCAAGTTGCTTAGTATCATCGAGGAGCCAGAATCAGCCCCAGCATTTT,CASCLVSSRSQNQPQHF
-,TRBV19,-,TRBJ1-6,TGTGCCAGTAGTATCCGCCGGGTGGCCTATAATTCACCCCTCCACTTT,CASSIRRVAYNSPLHF
few,TRBV7-8,-,TRBJ1-5,TGTGCCAGCAGCTTGACGGGAAATCAGCCCCAGCATTTT,CASSLTGNQPQHF
-,TRBV4-1,-,TRBJ1-1,TGCGCCAGCAGCCTTCAGACTGGCCTGCGAGCTTTCTTT,CASSLQTGLRAFF
few,TRBV11-1,-,TRBJ2-1,TGTGCCAGCAGCTCCCGGGCTAGTTCGGGGTACAATGAGCAGTTCTTC,CASSSRASSGYNEQFF
-,TRBV5-1,-,TRBJ1-4,TGCGCCAGCAGCTTGGCCTCCGACAACGAAAAACTGTTTTTT,CASSLASDNEKLFF
once,TRBV2,TRBD1,TRBJ2-7,TGTGCCACTACCGGGACAGTGGCCTACGAGCAGTACTTC,CATTGTVAYEQYF
-,TRBV3-1/TRBV3-2,-,TRBJ1-1,TGTGCCAGCAGCCCTCTTCCGGGGGGTACTGAAGCTTTCTTT,CASSPLPGGTEAFF
once,TRBV2,TRBD1,TRBJ1-5,TGTGCCAGCAGCCAGGGGGAGGTTCAGCCCCAGCATTTT,CASSQGEVQPQHF
-,TRBV2,TRBD2,TRBJ2-1,TGTGCCAGCAGGGATCCCCAACTAGCGGGCTACAATGAGCAGTTCTTC,CASRDPQLAGYNEQFF
-,TRBV7-6,-,TRBJ2-6,TGTGCCAGCAGCCCGACTCGGGCTGGGGCCAACGTCCTGACTTTC,CASSPTRAGANVLTF
few,TRBV28,-,TRBJ1-5,TGTGCCAGCAGTTTGGAGGTCAATCAGCCCCAGCATTTT,CASSLEVNQPQHF
-,TRBV5-1,TRBD2,TRBJ2-5,TGCGCCTCTTCGACTAGCGGGAGTCCGGAAGAGACCCAGTACTTC,CASSTSGSPEETQYF
-,TRBV27,TRBD2,TRBJ2-7,TGTGCCAGCAGTCTAGCGGCCAGCTCCTACGAGCAGTACTTC,CASSLAASSYEQYF
-,TRBV30,TRBD1,TRBJ1-2,TGTGCCTGGAGTCGTCAGGGGGCAAAGAACTATGGCTACACCTTC,CAWSRQGAKNYGYTF
-,TRBV7-2,TRBD1,TRBJ1-5,TGTGCCAGCAGCTTGTCAGGGGGGGGTTATAGCAATCAGCCCCAGCATTTT,CASSLSGGGYSNQPQHF
-,TRBV5-6,-,TRBJ2-3,TGTGCCAGCAGCTTTGGTACGGGGGTGGCAGATACGCAGTATTTT,CASSFGTGVADTQYF
once,TRBV30,-,TRBJ1-1,TGTGCCTGGAGTGCAACGGGGCGGCCAGCGAACACTGAAGCTTTCTTT,CAWSATGRPANTEAFF
-,TRBV18,TRBD2,TRBJ2-1,TGTGCCAGCTCACCAAGCCAGCGGGGCAATGAGCAGTTCTTC,CASSPSQRGNEQFF
-,TRBV29-1,TRBD2,TRBJ2-1,TGCAGCGTGGGACTAGCGGGGGTAAGTGAGCAGTTCTTC,CSVGLAGVSEQFF
-,TRBV2,-,TRBJ2-1,TGTGCCAGTGTCCGTGACGGTGGAGGGCACAATGAGCAGTTCTTC,CASVRDGGGHNEQFF
-,TRBV7-8,-,TRBJ1-2,TGTGCCAGCAGCCTCAAGACAGGACCGAACTATGGCTACACCTTC,CASSLKTGPNYGYTF
-,TRBV10-3,TRBD1,TRBJ1-3,TGTGCCATCAGTGAGTCGAAGGCAGGGGGTATGTGGCACACCATATATTTT,CAISESKAGGMWHTIYF
once,TRBV4-1,TRBD1,TRBJ1-2,TGCGCCAGCAGCCAGCGAGGGACAGACTATGGCTACACCTTC,CASSQRGTDYGYTF
-,TRBV11-2,-,TRBJ2-1,TGTGCCAGCAGCCCCGCAGTTTCAGTAGGGTACAATGAGCAGTTCTTC,CASSPAVSVGYNEQFF
-,TRBV5-1,TRBD2,TRBJ2-3,TGCGCCAGCAGCTTGGCTTCTAGCGGGGGGTACAGCACAGATACGCAGTATTTT,CASSLASSGGYSTDTQYF
-,TRBV2,TRBD1,TRBJ2-7,TGTGCCAGCAATACAGGGGGGGAGCAGTACTTC,CASNTGGEQYF
-,TRBV5-4,-,TRBJ2-3,TGTGCCAGCGGGACTTCCTCGGGCACAGATACGCAGTATTTT,CASGTSSGTDTQYF
few,TRBV2,-,TRBJ2-7,TGTGCCAGCAGTACCTATCGGGACGGTGAATCAAACTACGAGCAGTACTTC,CASSTYRDGESNYEQYF
-,TRBV6-5,-,TRBJ2-3,TGTGCCAGCGGGGGACTTCATAGCACAGATACGCAGTATTTT,CASGGLHSTDTQYF
-,TRBV7-8,-,TRBJ1-2,TGTGCCAGCTCCGGGTCCTATTATGGCTACACCTTC,CASSGSYYGYTF
-,TRBV7-9,-,TRBJ1-1,TGTGCCAGCAGCCCCTCGGATTGGGCCAAGAGTATAGGAGACACTGAAGCTTTCTTT,CASSPSDWAKSIGDTEAFF
-,TRBV18,-,TRBJ2-5,TGTGCCAGCTCACCACCAGAGCAAGAGACCCAGTACTTC,CASSPPEQETQYF
few,TRBV7-8,-,TRBJ1-1,TGTGCCAGCAGCTTAGGGCAGCACACTGAAGCTTTCTTT,CASSLGQHTEAFF
-,TRBV7-6,-,TRBJ2-1,TGTGCCAGCAGCTTACCAGGACTGGCGGATAATGAGCAGTTCTTC,CASSLPGLADNEQFF
-,TRBV30,-,TRBJ1-5,TGTGCCTGGAGTGTAGGGCAGGGTGGCCAGCCCCAGCATTTT,CAWSVGQGGQPQHF
-,TRBV5-1,TRBD2,TRBJ2-1,TGCGCCAGCAGCGAGGGACTAGCGGGGTCGGGTGAGCAGTTCTTC,CASSEGLAGSGEQFF
-,TRBV29-1,-,TRBJ1-2,TGCAGCGTTGAAACCACTCAGTATGGCTACACCTTC,CSVETTQYGYTF
-,TRBV11-2,-,TRBJ1-1,TGTGCCAGCAGCTTTCAAGGGAACACTGAAGCTTTCTTT,CASSFQGNTEAFF
-,TRBV30,TRBD1,TRBJ1-1,TGTGCCTGGAAGCAGGGGGCGGCGAACACTGAAGCTTTCTTT,CAWKQGAANTEAFF
-,TRBV3-1/TRBV3-2,-,TRBJ2-1,TGTGCCAGCAGCTCAAGGGAATACAATGAGCAGTTCTTC,CASSSREYNEQFF
-,TRBV7-9,-,TRBJ1-4,TGTGCCAGCAGCTTCCTTAGGGGAGAGCGCAGGGGAGAAGAAAAACTGTTTTTT,CASSFLRGERRGEEKLFF
once,TRBV19,TRBD1,TRBJ1-2,TGTGCCAGTAGAGGGGACAGGGGCCCGCGGGACTATGGCTACACCTTC,CASRGDRGPRDYGYTF
few,TRBV7-9,TRBD1,TRBJ1-4,TGTGCCAGCAGCTTAGCGCTGTCGACGACAGGGGAGGGAAAAGAAAAACTGTTTTTT,CASSLALSTTGEGKEKLFF
-,TRBV5-1,-,TRBJ2-3,TGCGCCAGCAGCTTGGGTCCTAGCACAGATACGCAGTATTTT,CASSLGPSTDTQYF
-,TRBV12-5,TRBD1,TRBJ2-1,TGTGCTAGTGGTTTGTCCCGGGACAGGGGGCTGACGCTTCAGGTTGAGCAGTTCTTC,CASGLSRDRGLTLQVEQFF
-,TRBV5-1,TRBD1,TRBJ1-6,TGCGCCAGCAGCTTGGGCCCCGGGACAGCAAATTCACCCCTCCACTTT,CASSLGPGTANSPLHF
-,TRBV30,TRBD1,TRBJ1-5,TGTGCCTGGAGAAACACAGGGGCGAGGAATCAGCCCCAGCATTTT,CAWRNTGARNQPQHF
-,TRBV6-5,-,TRBJ1-3,TGTGCCACCGGACGGGGGTTCTCTGGAAACACCATATATTTT,CATGRGFSGNTIYF
-,TRBV5-1,TRBD1,TRBJ2-2,TGCGCCAGCAGCTCGGCTGGGACAGGGGTCACCGGGGAGCTGTTTTTT,CASSSAGTGVTGELFF
-,TRBV18,-,TRBJ1-1,TGTGCCAGCTCACGGGGGAACGGGGGGACTGAAGCTTTCTTT,CASSRGNGGTEAFF
-,TRBV3-1/TRBV3-2,-,TRBJ1-3,TGTGCCAGCAGCCAAGGGGGACTGAGCTCTGGAAACACCATATATTTT,CASSQGGLSSGNTIYF
-,TRBV4-2,TRBD1,TRBJ1-3,TGTGCCAGCAGCCAGTTTCCCAGGGGGGACTCTGGAAACACCATATATTTT,CASSQFPRGDSGNTIYF